The 22 T cell receptor beta chains below come from one sample, sequenced in a study of T cell repertoires in cytomegalovirus infection. TCRdb ran MiXCR on the reads and lists one entry per CDR3 protein. The data contain hundreds of thousands of distinct CDR3 sequences, roughly a quarter of them singletons. Sequencing was done on a sample of CD8+ T cells from PBMCs. These receptors originate from a human donor in good health (CMV status not recorded). Some clones in this sample may be carry-over from other donors' samples.

This clonotype was seen at least ten times. This chain links TRBV28 with TRBJ2-5; D gene unclear. The CDR3 has 14 residues. V was shortened by 5 bases and J by 1 base, with 11 bases between the two germline ends. Germline CDR1 is MDHEN and CDR2 is SYDVKM. CDR3 bases: TGTGCCAGCAGTCCGGTACACCGCCAAGAGACCCAGTACTTC. It yields the protein CASSPVHRQETQYF.

This clonotype was detected many times. The rearrangement joins TRBV2 to TRBJ2-3; 9 nucleotides align to TRBD2. From germline, CDR1 is SNHLY and CDR2 FYNNEI. The trim removed 6 bases at V and 4 bases at J, leaving 5 bases unmatched. This CDR3 has 14 amino acids. CDR3 region: CASRGTSSPDTQYF. CDR3 bases: TGTGCCAGCAGGGGGACTAGCAGCCCAGATACGCAGTATTTT.

This clonotype was seen repeatedly, ten times or more. This sequence joins TRBV6-6 and TRBJ1-4; no definite D call. Trimming removed 5 bases at V and 0 bases at J, with 10 bases between. Germline V lookup: CDR1 MNHNY, CDR2 SVGAGI (reference sequence). CDR3 length equals 15 residues. The CDR3 DNA reads TGTGCCAGCAGTCAAGAGTTTGCAACTAATGAAAAACTGTTTTTT. Translated, it gives CASSQEFATNEKLFF.

The rearrangement links TRBV19 to TRBJ1-1; maybe TRBD1 (5 bases). Germline values: CDR1 LNHDA, CDR2 SQIVND (reference sequence). Deletions cut 1 base from V and 6 bases from J, with 9 bases between. This CDR3 is built from 13 residues. CDR3 protein: CASSIGRGAEAFF. DNA of the CDR3: TGTGCCAGTAGTATAGGACGGGGGGCTGAAGCTTTCTTT.

A word on this clonotype: One base away lies a much larger clone, so this may be a sequencing read error. V gene TRBV5-1 combines with J gene TRBJ1-2; D is uncertain. With 1 base removed from V and 7 bases from J, the gap between germline ends came to 5 bases. Looked up from germline, CDR1 is SGHRS and CDR2 is YFSETQ. CDR3 size: 11 residues. The CDR3 DNA is TGCGCCAGCAGCTTGACCACTGGCTACACCTTC. This encodes CASSLTTGYTF.

The V gene is TRBV7-9, the J gene TRBJ2-7; 12 bases map to TRBD1. The CDR3 totals 17 residues. J gave up 6 bases and V 5 bases, and 14 bases lay outside the gene matches. CDR1 SEHNR and CDR2 FQNEAQ come from the germline V gene (reference sequence). The CDR3 DNA reads TGTGCCAGCAGCGCCGGGACAGGGGGCCAATGGGGGTTCGAGCAGTACGTC. Protein product: CASSAGTGGQWGFEQYV.

For this clonotype: One base away lies a much larger clone, so this may be a sequencing read error. V usage is TRBV6-2 or TRBV6-3 and J usage is TRBJ1-2; D might be TRBD1 (6 bases). Germline V gene data show CDR1 as MNHEY and CDR2 as SVGEGT. This CDR3 region has 14 residues. Here the CDR3 reads CASSPEGHFYGHTF. The DNA of the CDR3 is TGTGCCAGCAGTCCAGAGGGACACTTCTATGGCCACACCTTC.

This clonotype was seen a few times. The junction departs from the called germline gene at one end, perhaps through a read error. CDR3 residues: CTSSDRRGGTFNYGYTF. The CDR3 DNA reads TGTACCAGCAGTGACCGCCGGGGGGGCACATTTAACTATGGCTACACCTTC. V gene TRBV6-4 combines with J gene TRBJ1-2, with a tentative D call TRBD1 (6 bases). CDR3 size: 17 residues. The V gene's germline CDR1 is MRHNA and CDR2 SNTAGT.

This clonotype showed up many times. The V call is TRBV7-8, the J call TRBJ2-7; D is possibly TRBD1 or TRBD2 (6 bases each). CDR1 SGHVS and CDR2 FQNEAQ come from the germline V gene. V was clipped by 4 bases and J by 2 bases, with 30 bases between them. This CDR3 contains 20 residues. The CDR3 DNA follows: TGTGCCAGCAGCTGGAGGCGGGACAAAGTCCTAGAAGGATCTACCTACGAGCAGTACTTC. Translating gives CASSWRRDKVLEGSTYEQYF.

There are many counts of this clonotype. The chain has TRBV7-9 and TRBJ1-1; 9 positions match TRBD1. Looked up from germline, CDR1 is SEHNR and CDR2 is FQNEAQ (reference sequence). The CDR3 is made up of 17 amino acids. J lost 3 bases, V lost 5 bases, and 13 bases had no gene match. This CDR3 is CASSQSRDRALDTEAFF. For the CDR3, the DNA is TGTGCCAGCAGCCAGTCCAGGGACAGGGCCCTGGACACTGAAGCTTTCTTT.

For this clonotype: A much larger clone differs by one base, so this may be a read error. This chain joins TRBV7-9 and TRBJ2-1; no firm D call. CDR1 and CDR2 (germline): SEHNR, FQNEAQ (reference sequence). V lost 1 base and J 9 bases, leaving 10 bases between the germline ends. This CDR3 contains 13 residues. Here the CDR3 DNA reads TGTGCCAGCAGCTTAGGCGGTAAAATTGAGCAGTTCTTC. Translation gives CASSLGGKIEQFF. Full variable domain (remainder filled in from reference TRBV7-9 and TRBJ2-1): DTGVSQNPRHKITKRGQNVTFRCDPISEHNRLYWYRQTLGQGPEFLTYFQNEAQLEKSRLLSDRFSAERPKGSFSTLEIQRTEQGDSAMYLCASSLGGKIEQFFGPGTRLTVL.

This clonotype has a count of ten or more. V usage is TRBV7-2 and J usage is TRBJ1-2, with TRBD1 identical over 9 bases. V trimming: 5 bases; J trimming: 7 bases; junction bases outside the gene matches: 23. CDR3 length: 19 amino acids. Germline CDR1 SGHTA, CDR2 FQGNSA. CDR3 loop: CASSRTVRDLSGQGFGYTF. In DNA form, the CDR3 reads TGTGCCAGCAGCCGGACCGTCCGCGACCTCTCGGGACAGGGATTTGGCTACACCTTC.

The gene calls are TRBV6-2 or TRBV6-3 and TRBJ1-2, with D perhaps matching TRBD1 (5 bases). Trimming removed 0 bases from V and 7 bases from J, with 12 bases in between. CDR1 and CDR2 from the germline V gene are MNHEY and SVGEGT. The CDR3 sequence is 14 residues long. CDR3 nucleotide sequence: TGTGCCAGCAGTTACTCGACAAGGGGCCTTGGCTACACCTTC. As protein: CASSYSTRGLGYTF.

This clonotype was recorded many times. The gene calls are TRBV28 and TRBJ2-3, with D possibly TRBD1 on 6 matching bases. Germline loops: CDR1 MDHEN, CDR2 SYDVKM. V shed 1 base and J shed 1 base, with 9 bases lying between them. The CDR3 totals 15 residues. CDR3 nucleotide sequence: TGTGCCAGCAGTTTATTCCAGGGGCGCACAGATACGCAGTATTTT. Protein sequence: CASSLFQGRTDTQYF.

The chain carries TRBV20-1 and TRBJ2-3; D might be TRBD2 (7 bases). The CDR3 loop spans 16 amino acids. The V gene lost 0 bases and the J gene lost 3 bases, with 16 bases spanning the gap. Germline CDR1 reads DFQATT; CDR2 reads SNEGSKA (reference sequence). CDR3 sequence: CSARDRGAEATDTQYF. DNA for the CDR3: TGCAGTGCTAGAGATCGGGGGGCTGAGGCGACAGATACGCAGTATTTT.

The chain joins TRBV20-1 to TRBJ1-1; no clear D. In germline, CDR1 is DFQATT, CDR2 SNEGSKA (reference sequence). V was trimmed by 6 bases and J by 7 bases, leaving 12 bases between them. CDR3 length: 11 residues. The CDR3 protein is CSAPRGFEAFF. The CDR3 DNA sequence: TGCAGTGCCCCACGAGGGTTTGAAGCTTTCTTT.

This chain connects TRBV4-1 to TRBJ2-2; no clear D. V dropped 0 bases and J dropped 7 bases, with 6 bases sitting between them. The CDR3 is 13 amino acids. CDR1 is MGHRA and CDR2 is YSYEKL in the germline V gene. CDR3 residues: CASSQDQGGELFF. The CDR3, as DNA: TGCGCCAGCAGCCAAGATCAAGGCGGGGAGCTGTTTTTT.

The CDR3 nucleotides read TGTGCCACCTCGCCCCGGGACAGCTATGAAAAACTGTTTTTT. Translating it yields CATSPRDSYEKLFF. The chain employs TRBV28 and TRBJ1-4; 7 bases align to TRBD1. The CDR3 spans 14 residues. Germline loops: CDR1 MDHEN, CDR2 SYDVKM. Germline trimming cut 10 bases from V and 6 bases from J; bases unmatched to any gene: 11. The variable domain in full, with the rest retrieved from reference TRBV28 and TRBJ1-4, is DVKVTQSSRYLVKRTGEKVFLECVQDMDHENMFWYRQDPGLGLRLIYFSYDVKMKEKGDIPEGYSVSREKKERFSLILESASTNQTSMYLCATSPRDSYEKLFFGSGTQLSVL.

In this sample, this clonotype turned up many times. The V gene is TRBV7-9, the J gene TRBJ2-7; 8 bases are shared with TRBD1. The CDR3 length is 16 residues. Looked up from germline, CDR1 is SEHNR and CDR2 is FQNEAQ (reference sequence). The trim removed 0 bases at V and 3 bases at J, leaving 7 bases unmatched. The CDR3 DNA reads as TGTGCCAGCAGCTTAGCGGGACAGGTGAGAAACTACGAGCAGTACTTC. Residues: CASSLAGQVRNYEQYF.

The rearrangement joins TRBV28 to TRBJ2-3; D gene uncertain. CDR3 length: 13 residues. Germline CDR1 MDHEN, CDR2 SYDVKM. The V and J ends lost 3 bases and 5 bases respectively, with 9 bases between them. Here the CDR3 DNA reads TGTGCCAGCAGTTTTGATTTAGGAGATACGCAGTATTTT. Residues: CASSFDLGDTQYF.

The chain employs TRBV13 and TRBJ1-5; tentative D call: TRBD1 (5 bases). This CDR3 contains 15 residues. V was cut by 6 bases and J by 0 bases, with 12 bases left in between. Germline CDR1 PRHDT, CDR2 FYEKMQ (reference sequence). The CDR3 DNA sequence: TGTGCCAGCAGGGAGGGGAGATATAGCAATCAGCCCCAGCATTTT. Translation gives CASREGRYSNQPQHF. The whole variable domain, filled in from reference TRBV13 and TRBJ1-5, reads AAGVIQSPRHLIKEKRETATLKCYPIPRHDTVYWYQQGPGQDPQFLISFYEKMQSDKGSIPDRFSAQQFSDYHSELNMSSLELGDSALYFCASREGRYSNQPQHFGDGTRLSIL.

Only a few counts were recorded for this clonotype. The V and J genes are TRBV27 and TRBJ2-3; TRBD1 or TRBD2 may be the D gene (5 bases each). Germline V gives CDR1 MNHEY, CDR2 SMNVEV (reference sequence). This CDR3 is 15 amino acids long. Trimming took off 3 bases at V and 8 bases at J, with 18 bases between the two ends. The CDR3 coding sequence is TGTGCCAGCAGTTTGGGTAGGGACCCCCGGGCTACGCAGTATTTT. It translates to CASSLGRDPRATQYF.